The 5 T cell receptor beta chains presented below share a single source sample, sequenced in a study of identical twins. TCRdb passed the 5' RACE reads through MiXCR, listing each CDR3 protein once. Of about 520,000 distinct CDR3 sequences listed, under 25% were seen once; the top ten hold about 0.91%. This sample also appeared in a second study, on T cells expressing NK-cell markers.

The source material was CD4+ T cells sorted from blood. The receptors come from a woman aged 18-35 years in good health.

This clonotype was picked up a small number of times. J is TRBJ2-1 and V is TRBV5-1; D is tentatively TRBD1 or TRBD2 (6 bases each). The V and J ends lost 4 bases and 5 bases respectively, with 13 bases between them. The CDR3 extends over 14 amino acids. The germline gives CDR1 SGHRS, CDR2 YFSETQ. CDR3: CASSLTGANNEQFF. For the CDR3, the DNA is TGCGCCAGCAGCCTCACGGGGGCCAACAATGAGCAGTTCTTC.

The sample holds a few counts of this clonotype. In DNA, the CDR3 is TGTGCCAGCAGCCACCCCGACAGGGCCACAGATACGCAGTATTTT. Protein sequence: CASSHPDRATDTQYF. The rearrangement joins TRBV3-1 to TRBJ2-3, with TRBD1 identical over 7 bases. Per the germline V gene, CDR1 is LGHDT and CDR2 is YNNKEL (reference sequence). The CDR3 is 15 amino acids. After removal of 3 bases from V and 2 bases from J, the junction contained 5 bases not matched to a gene.

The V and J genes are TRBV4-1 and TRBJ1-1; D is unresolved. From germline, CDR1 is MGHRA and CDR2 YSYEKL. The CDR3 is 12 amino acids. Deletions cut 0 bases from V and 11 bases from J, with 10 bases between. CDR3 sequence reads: CASSQDGGKAFF. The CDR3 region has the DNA TGCGCCAGCAGCCAAGATGGAGGTAAGGCTTTCTTT.

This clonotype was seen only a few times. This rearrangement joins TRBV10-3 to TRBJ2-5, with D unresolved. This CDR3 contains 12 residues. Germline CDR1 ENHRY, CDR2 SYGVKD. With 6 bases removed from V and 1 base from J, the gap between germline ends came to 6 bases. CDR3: CAIRTVQETQYF. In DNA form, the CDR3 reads TGTGCCATCAGAACAGTCCAAGAGACCCAGTACTTC.

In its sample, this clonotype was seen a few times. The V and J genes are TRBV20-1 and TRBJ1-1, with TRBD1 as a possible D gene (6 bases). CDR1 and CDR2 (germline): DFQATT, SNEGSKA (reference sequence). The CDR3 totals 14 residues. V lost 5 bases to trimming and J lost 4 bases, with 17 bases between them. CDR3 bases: TGCAGTGCTTTCAGGGGAGTTAAGGGCACTGAAGCTTTCTTT. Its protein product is CSAFRGVKGTEAFF.